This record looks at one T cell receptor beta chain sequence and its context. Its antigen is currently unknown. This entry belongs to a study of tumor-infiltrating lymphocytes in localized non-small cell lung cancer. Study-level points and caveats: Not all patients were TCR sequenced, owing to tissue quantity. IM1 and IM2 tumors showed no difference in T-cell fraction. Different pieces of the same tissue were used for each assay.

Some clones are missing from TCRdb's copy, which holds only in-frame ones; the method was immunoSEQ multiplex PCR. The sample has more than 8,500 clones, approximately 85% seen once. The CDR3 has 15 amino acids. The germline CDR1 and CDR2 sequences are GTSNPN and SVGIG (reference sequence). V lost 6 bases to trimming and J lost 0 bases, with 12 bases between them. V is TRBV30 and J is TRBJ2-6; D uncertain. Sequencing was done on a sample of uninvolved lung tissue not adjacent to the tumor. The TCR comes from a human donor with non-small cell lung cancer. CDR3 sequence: CACDPAISGANVLTF. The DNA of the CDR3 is TGTGCCTGTGACCCGGCCATCTCTGGGGCCAACGTCCTGACTTTC.